A single sample is the source of the 32 T cell receptor beta chains below, sequenced in a study of cytomegalovirus exposure and HLA in healthy donors. It was with 60 Vbeta and 13 Jbeta primers that the PCR ran. The protocol was immunoSEQ multiplex PCR, while the TCRdb copy is restricted to in-frame clones and leaves out a portion. The sample table sets out approximately 120,000 clones. Sequenced: PBMCs. The origin of the receptors is a man aged 35 to 55 in good health and CMV-seronegative.

V and J are TRBV28 and TRBJ2-3; TRBD2 aligns across 8 bases. The V segment lost 5 bases and the J segment 6 bases; nucleotides outside the gene matches: 10. Germline V gene lookup returns CDR1 MDHEN and CDR2 SYDVKM. The CDR3 extends over 15 amino acids. CDR3: CASSLLREGRDTQYF. The CDR3 nucleotides read TGTGCCAGCAGTCTCCTACGGGAGGGCCGCGATACGCAGTATTTT.

On this clone itself: The junction shows a germline mismatch at one end, possibly a read error. The chain recombines TRBV6-1 with TRBJ1-2, with 7 bases fitting TRBD1. CDR1 and CDR2 from the germline V gene are MNHNS and SASEGT. CDR3 size: 14 residues. The CDR3, as DNA: TGTGCCAGCAGTGAGACAGGGCCCCTTTATGGCCACACCTTC. It specifies CASSETGPLYGHTF.

The V gene is TRBV6-6, the J gene TRBJ1-2, with TRBD1 identical over 11 bases. V lost 8 bases, J lost 0 bases, and 8 bases stayed unmatched. Looked up from germline, CDR1 is MNHNY and CDR2 is SVGAGI (reference sequence). This CDR3 is built from 16 residues. In nucleotides, the CDR3 is TGTGCCAGCCGACCAGGACAGGGGGCGACTAACTATGGCTACACCTTC. It yields the protein CASRPGQGATNYGYTF.

This chain links TRBV7-9 with TRBJ2-7; 9 bases agree with TRBD1. V lost 3 bases and J lost 2; bases outside the gene matches: 5. Germline CDR1 is SEHNR and CDR2 is FQNEAQ (reference sequence). This CDR3 has 15 amino acids. DNA of the CDR3: TGTGCCAGCAGCTTTCCGGGACAGGGTACCTACGAGCAGTACTTC. Translation: CASSFPGQGTYEQYF.

CDR3: CASSIKVGLAGANEQFF. The CDR3 DNA follows: TGTGCCAGTAGTATAAAAGTCGGACTAGCGGGAGCGAATGAGCAGTTCTTC. The rearrangement links TRBV19 to TRBJ2-1; 13 bases map to TRBD2. The CDR3 is 17 residues long. V was pared by 2 bases and J by 7 bases, with 8 bases of the junction left unmatched. Germline-derived CDR1 and CDR2 are LNHDA and SQIVND (reference sequence).

The chain has TRBV10-3 and TRBJ2-3; 9 nucleotides align to TRBD1. This CDR3 spans 16 amino acids. Trimming at V came to 2 bases and at J to 3 bases, leaving 6 bases not matched to a gene. Germline CDR1 ENHRY, CDR2 SYGVKD. CDR3 in DNA: TGTGCCATCAGTGAGGAGCACAGGGGGCGGACAGATACGCAGTATTTT. This sequence encodes CAISEEHRGRTDTQYF.

The chain links TRBV7-8 to TRBJ2-7; possibly TRBD2 for D (6 bases). CDR1 SGHVS and CDR2 FQNEAQ come from the germline V gene. The CDR3 length is 13 residues. Trimming took off 3 bases at V and 6 bases at J, with 12 bases between the two ends. The CDR3 loop reads CASSLGTVGEQYF. CDR3 nucleotide sequence: TGTGCCAGCAGCTTGGGGACTGTAGGCGAGCAGTACTTC.

The chain links TRBV7-6 to TRBJ1-2, with 7 bases aligning to TRBD1. With V trimmed by 2 bases and J by 3 bases, 6 bases remained unmatched. Germline loops: CDR1 SGHVS, CDR2 FNYEAQ. The CDR3 loop spans 15 amino acids. The CDR3 loop is CASSLFPDRDYGYTF. CDR3 DNA sequence: TGTGCCAGCAGCTTATTCCCAGACAGGGACTATGGCTACACCTTC.

This sequence joins TRBV11-2 and TRBJ1-2; D call uncertain. There are 13 residues in the CDR3. Germline CDR1 reads SGHAT; CDR2 reads FQNNGV. The germline V and J ends were trimmed by 3 bases and 7 bases, with 12 bases remaining between them. The CDR3 DNA reads TGTGCCAGCAGCTTTGAGGTGTATGGTGGCTACACCTTC. Translated: CASSFEVYGGYTF. The complete variable domain, with remaining parts taken from reference TRBV11-2 and TRBJ1-2, reads EAGVAQSPRYKIIEKRQSVAFWCNPISGHATLYWYQQILGQGPKLLIQFQNNGVVDDSQLPKDRFSAERLKGVDSTLKIQPAKLEDSAVYLCASSFEVYGGYTFGSGTRLTVV.

V gene TRBV6-1 combines with J gene TRBJ2-7; D remains unclear. Trimming stripped 2 bases from V and 7 bases from J, with 9 bases between. This CDR3 is 12 amino acids long. Germline CDR1 MNHNS, CDR2 SASEGT. The CDR3 loop is CASSELRREQYF. CDR3 nucleotide sequence: TGTGCCAGCAGTGAATTGAGGCGGGAGCAGTACTTC.

The genes are TRBV28 and TRBJ1-4; D might be TRBD1 (6 bases). The germline V gene has CDR1 MDHEN and CDR2 SYDVKM. Trimming removed 5 bases at V and 3 bases at J, with 22 bases between. There are 18 residues in the CDR3. CDR3 DNA sequence: TGTGCCAGCAGTCGTTACACTTCCAGGGGAAGGGCTAATGAAAAACTGTTTTTT. Its protein is CASSRYTSRGRANEKLFF.

This chain connects TRBV29-1 to TRBJ2-5; 11 nucleotides align to TRBD1. From germline, CDR1 is SQVTM and CDR2 ANQGSEA. The CDR3 sequence is 13 residues long. The V and J ends lost 6 bases and 11 bases, in that order; junction bases with no gene match: 11. CDR3 in DNA: TGCAGCGTGGCCGGACAGGGGGCGAATGAGCAGTACTTC. Its translation is CSVAGQGANEQYF.

The chain is built from TRBV7-9 and TRBJ1-5; no firm D call. The V and J ends lost 1 base and 4 bases respectively, with 11 bases between them. Germline CDR1 SEHNR, CDR2 FQNEAQ (reference sequence). The CDR3 has 15 amino acids. The CDR3 DNA sequence: TGTGCCAGCAGCTTAGGGCAGGCAGAGAATCAGCCCCAGCATTTT. Amino acid sequence: CASSLGQAENQPQHF.

The chain has TRBV4-2 and TRBJ2-3; 12 positions match TRBD2. Germline V gene sequence: CDR1 LGHNA, CDR2 YNFKEQ. The CDR3 runs to 18 residues. V lost 2 bases, J lost 1 base, and 7 bases stayed unmatched. Written as DNA, the CDR3 is TGTGCCAGCAGCCAACACACTAGCGGGAGGAAAGGCACAGATACGCAGTATTTT. As protein: CASSQHTSGRKGTDTQYF.

The chain recombines TRBV6-1 with TRBJ2-7; TRBD1 aligns across 8 bases. CDR1 is MNHNS, CDR2 SASEGT, per germline. The CDR3 covers 14 residues. Unmatched junction bases numbered 9, after V lost 6 bases and J lost 5 bases. The CDR3 DNA reads TGTGCCAGCAGCGACAGGGGCCTGCCGGACGAGCAGTACTTC. Amino acids: CASSDRGLPDEQYF.

The chain recombines TRBV27 with TRBJ2-1; TRBD2 matches at 7 bases. This CDR3 contains 12 residues. Germline CDR1 reads MNHEY; CDR2 reads SMNVEV (reference sequence). After removal of 9 bases from V and 10 bases from J, the junction contained 9 bases not matched to a gene. The CDR3 coding sequence is TGTGCCAGATATCCGGGGGGTTCAGAGCAGTTCTTC. Its protein product is CARYPGGSEQFF.

The chain combines TRBV2 with TRBJ1-1, with D possibly being TRBD1 (5 bases). CDR1 is SNHLY and CDR2 is FYNNEI in the germline V gene. This CDR3 region has 12 residues. V gave up 5 bases and J gave up 11 bases, with 15 bases separating them. CDR3 coding DNA: TGTGCCAGCAGTCCCTCACGGCGGGGGGCTTTCTTT. Translated: CASSPSRRGAFF.

This chain joins TRBV6-5 and TRBJ1-3; 8 bases match TRBD1. Trimming cost V 2 bases and J 2 bases; bases outside gene matches: 5. Per germline, CDR1 MNHEY and CDR2 SVGAGI. This CDR3 has 16 amino acids. The CDR3 DNA sequence: TGTGCCAGCAGTTACCAGGGGGCGATCGCTGGAAACACCATATATTTT. As protein: CASSYQGAIAGNTIYF.

This chain joins TRBV7-2 and TRBJ2-2, with a weak D call TRBD2 (6 bases). V dropped 2 bases and J dropped 6 bases, with 10 bases sitting between them. The CDR3 loop spans 14 amino acids. CDR1 and CDR2 (germline): SGHTA, FQGNSA. CDR3 DNA sequence: TGTGCCAGCAGCTTATCACTAGCTGCCGGGGAGCTGTTTTTT. It specifies CASSLSLAAGELFF. Complete variable domain (other parts from reference TRBV7-2 and TRBJ2-2): GAGVSQSPSNKVTEKGKDVELRCDPISGHTALYWYRQSLGQGLEFLIYFQGNSAPDKSGLPSDRFSAERTGGSVSTLTIQRTQQEDSAVYLCASSLSLAAGELFFGEGSRLTVL.

This chain joins TRBV7-9 and TRBJ1-1, with TRBD1 matching over 10 bases. In germline, CDR1 is SEHNR, CDR2 FQNEAQ (reference sequence). V was clipped by 4 bases and J by 0 bases; unmatched bases: 2. The CDR3 consists of 15 residues. CDR3 sequence reads: CASSSGQGMNTEAFF. Written as DNA, the CDR3 is TGTGCCAGCAGCTCGGGACAGGGGATGAACACTGAAGCTTTCTTT.

The chain couples TRBV13 to TRBJ2-7; 12 bases are shared with TRBD2. This CDR3 is 14 amino acids long. Germline CDR1 and CDR2: PRHDT and FYEKMQ (reference sequence). Unmatched junction bases numbered 2, after V lost 5 bases and J lost 3 bases. This CDR3 reads CASSATSGSYEQYF. The CDR3 DNA reads as TGTGCCAGCAGCGCGACTAGCGGGAGCTACGAGCAGTACTTC.

The chain joins TRBV2 to TRBJ2-6; D might be TRBD1 (6 bases). CDR1 is SNHLY, CDR2 FYNNEI, per germline. This CDR3 comprises 15 residues. The germline V and J ends were trimmed by 8 bases and 4 bases, with 15 bases remaining between them. DNA for the CDR3: TGTGCCAGCGCAGGAGCAGGGACAGGGGCCAACGTCCTGACTTTC. Translation gives CASAGAGTGANVLTF. Full variable domain (remainder filled in from reference TRBV2 and TRBJ2-6): EPEVTQTPSHQVTQMGQEVILRCVPISNHLYFYWYRQILGQKVEFLVSFYNNEISEKSEIFDDQFSVERPDGSNFTLKIRSTKLEDSAMYFCASAGAGTGANVLTFGAGSRLTVL.

The chain has TRBV7-2 and TRBJ2-5; D gene ambiguous. The end of the DNA fits TRBJ2-7 better, so the J call may be wrong. The CDR3 is 13 residues long. Germline assignment: CDR1 SGHTA and CDR2 FQGNSA. DNA for the CDR3: TGTGCCAGCAGCCCCCTGCGGATTTACGAGCAGTACTTC. It is translated as CASSPLRIYEQYF.

CDR3 sequence (DNA): TGTGCCTGGAGTCGTCAGGGGGGTCAGCCCCAGCATTTT. Residues: CAWSRQGGQPQHF. The chain links TRBV30 to TRBJ1-5; 7 bases are a match to TRBD1. This CDR3 comprises 13 residues. The V gene's germline CDR1 is GTSNPN and CDR2 SVGIG (reference sequence). Trimming removed 2 bases from V and 6 bases from J; junction bases left unmatched: 4.

This chain connects TRBV11-3 to TRBJ2-5; 12 bases match TRBD2. The CDR3 consists of 17 residues. V was clipped by 1 base and J by 2 bases; unmatched bases: 5. The germline V gene has CDR1 SGHNT and CDR2 YENEEA. As DNA, the CDR3 is TGTGCCAGCAGCTTAGGACTAGCGGGAGATTATCAAGAGACCCAGTACTTC. Protein sequence: CASSLGLAGDYQETQYF.

The chain joins TRBV5-1 to TRBJ2-2, with TRBD2 as a possible D gene (6 bases). This CDR3 contains 14 residues. V shed 2 bases and J shed 6 bases, with 11 bases lying between them. Per the germline V gene, CDR1 is SGHRS and CDR2 is YFSETQ. The CDR3 loop reads CASSFRLGAGELFF. CDR3 DNA: TGCGCCAGCAGCTTTAGACTAGGCGCCGGGGAGCTGTTTTTT.

The V call is TRBV28, the J call TRBJ2-3, with D possibly being TRBD2 (7 bases). Trimming removed 8 bases at V and 4 bases at J, with 13 bases between. The length of the CDR3 is 13 residues. Germline V gene data show CDR1 as MDHEN and CDR2 as SYDVKM. The DNA for the CDR3 is TGTGCCAGCCGTAAGGGGGGGGCAGATACGCAGTATTTT. Its translation is CASRKGGADTQYF.

The CDR3 region has the DNA TGCGCCAGCAGCATCCAGGGGACAGATACGCAGTATTTT. Translating it yields CASSIQGTDTQYF. The J gene is TRBJ2-3, the V gene TRBV5-1, with D perhaps matching TRBD1 (6 bases). V gave up 4 bases and J gave up 3 bases, with 9 bases separating them. The CDR3 runs 13 residues. From germline, CDR1 is SGHRS and CDR2 YFSETQ.

The gene calls are TRBV7-6 and TRBJ2-1; 7 nucleotides agree with TRBD2. Trimming cost V 1 base and J 8 bases; bases outside gene matches: 8. The germline V gene has CDR1 SGHVS and CDR2 FNYEAQ. The CDR3 extends over 15 amino acids. CDR3 in DNA: TGTGCCAGCAGCTTAGGCTGGGGAGGGCAGGATGAGCAGTTCTTC. This translates into CASSLGWGGQDEQFF.

The chain combines TRBV7-9 with TRBJ2-7, with D maybe TRBD2 (6 bases). This CDR3 contains 17 residues. The V end was cut by 2 bases, the J end by 1 base, with 18 bases between. Germline loops: CDR1 SEHNR, CDR2 FQNEAQ (reference sequence). The CDR3 DNA is TGTGCCAGCAGCTTACGGTATGGCAGGGAGGTATCCTACGAGCAGTACTTC. Encoded protein: CASSLRYGREVSYEQYF.

The rearrangement uses TRBV7-2 and TRBJ2-2; D gene ambiguous. Germline values: CDR1 SGHTA, CDR2 FQGNSA. The CDR3 has 13 residues. V was clipped by 2 bases and J by 7 bases, with 8 bases between them. As DNA, the CDR3 is TGTGCCAGCAGCTTATTCCGCGGCGGGGAGCTGTTTTTT. Translation: CASSLFRGGELFF.

In nucleotides, the CDR3 is TGTGCCACCGGAACAGGGTATTCTGGAAACACCATATATTTT. It translates to CATGTGYSGNTIYF. This sequence joins TRBV6-1 and TRBJ1-3, with D tentatively TRBD1 (6 bases). From germline, CDR1 is MNHNS and CDR2 SASEGT. The CDR3 extends over 14 amino acids. V lost 10 bases to trimming and J lost 1 base, with 14 bases between them.